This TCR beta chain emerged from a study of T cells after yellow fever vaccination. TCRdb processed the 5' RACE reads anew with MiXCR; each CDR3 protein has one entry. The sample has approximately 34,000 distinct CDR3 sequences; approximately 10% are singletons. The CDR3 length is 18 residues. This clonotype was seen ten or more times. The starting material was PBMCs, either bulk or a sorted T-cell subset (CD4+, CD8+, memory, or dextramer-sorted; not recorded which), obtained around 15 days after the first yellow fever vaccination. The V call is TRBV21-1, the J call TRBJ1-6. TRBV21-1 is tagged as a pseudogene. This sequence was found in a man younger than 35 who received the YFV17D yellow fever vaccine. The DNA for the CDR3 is TGTGCCAGATTAAACCGGGACTCCACGGACTCCTATAATTCACCCCTCCACTTT. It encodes CARLNRDSTDSYNSPLHF.